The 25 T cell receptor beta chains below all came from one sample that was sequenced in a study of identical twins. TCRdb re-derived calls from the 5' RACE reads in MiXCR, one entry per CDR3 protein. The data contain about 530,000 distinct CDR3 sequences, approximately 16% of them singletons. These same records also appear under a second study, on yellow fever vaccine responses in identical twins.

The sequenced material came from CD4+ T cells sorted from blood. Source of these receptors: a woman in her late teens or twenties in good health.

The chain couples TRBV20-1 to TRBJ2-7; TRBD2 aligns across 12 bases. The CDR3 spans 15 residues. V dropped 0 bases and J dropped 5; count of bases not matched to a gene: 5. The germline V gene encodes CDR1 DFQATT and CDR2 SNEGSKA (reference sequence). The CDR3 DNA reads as TGCAGTGCTAGAGATCGTACTAGCGGGAGGAACGAGCAGTACTTC. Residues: CSARDRTSGRNEQYF.

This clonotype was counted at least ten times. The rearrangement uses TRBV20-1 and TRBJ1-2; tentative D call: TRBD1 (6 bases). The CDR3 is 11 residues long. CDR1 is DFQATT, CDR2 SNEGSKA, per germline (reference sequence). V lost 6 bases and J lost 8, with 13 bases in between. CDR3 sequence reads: CSARTAGGYTF. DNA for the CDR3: TGCAGTGCGAGGACAGCGGGAGGCTACACCTTC.

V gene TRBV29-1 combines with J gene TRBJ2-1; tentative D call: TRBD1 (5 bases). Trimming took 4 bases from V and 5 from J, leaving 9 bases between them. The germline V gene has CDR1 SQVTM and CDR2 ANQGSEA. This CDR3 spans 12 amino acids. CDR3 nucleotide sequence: TGCAGCGTTGTGAGACAGAACAATGAGCAGTTCTTC. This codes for CSVVRQNNEQFF.

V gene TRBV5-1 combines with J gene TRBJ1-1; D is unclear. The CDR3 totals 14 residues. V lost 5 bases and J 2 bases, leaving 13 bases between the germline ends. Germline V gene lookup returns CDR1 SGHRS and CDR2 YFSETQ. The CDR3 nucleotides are TGCGCCAGCAGGTCCGAGGGAGCTAACACTGAAGCTTTCTTT. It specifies CASRSEGANTEAFF.

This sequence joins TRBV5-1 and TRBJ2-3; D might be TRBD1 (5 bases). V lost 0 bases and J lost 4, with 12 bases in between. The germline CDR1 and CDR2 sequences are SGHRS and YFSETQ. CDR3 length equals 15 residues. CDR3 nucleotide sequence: TGCGCCAGCAGCTTGGGAGCGCAGGGCGCAGATACGCAGTATTTT. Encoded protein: CASSLGAQGADTQYF.

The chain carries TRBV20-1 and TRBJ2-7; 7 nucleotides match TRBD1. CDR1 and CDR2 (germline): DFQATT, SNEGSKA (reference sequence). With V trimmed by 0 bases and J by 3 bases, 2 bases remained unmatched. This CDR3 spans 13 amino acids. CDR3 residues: CSAREQGNYEQYF. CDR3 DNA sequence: TGCAGTGCTAGAGAACAGGGGAACTACGAGCAGTACTTC.

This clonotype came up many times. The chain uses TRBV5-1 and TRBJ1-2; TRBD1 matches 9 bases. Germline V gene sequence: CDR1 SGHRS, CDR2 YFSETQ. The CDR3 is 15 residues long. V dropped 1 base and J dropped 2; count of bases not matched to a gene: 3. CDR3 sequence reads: CASSLSGTGNYGYTF. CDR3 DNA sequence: TGCGCCAGCAGCTTGAGTGGGACAGGGAACTATGGCTACACCTTC.

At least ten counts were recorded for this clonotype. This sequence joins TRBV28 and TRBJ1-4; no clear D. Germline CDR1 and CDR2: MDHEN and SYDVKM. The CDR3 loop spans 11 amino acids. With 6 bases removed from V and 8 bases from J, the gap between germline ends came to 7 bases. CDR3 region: CASSLLEKLFF. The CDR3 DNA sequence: TGTGCCAGCAGCTTGTTGGAAAAACTGTTTTTT.

CDR3 sequence (DNA): TGTGCCAGCAATCTTAGAGGGGCTGGTGAAGCTTTCTTT. Its translation is CASNLRGAGEAFF. The rearrangement links TRBV7-8 to TRBJ1-1; D is perhaps TRBD1 (5 bases). Trimming cost V 7 bases and J 7 bases, with 16 bases left between them. The CDR3 has 13 residues. Germline lookup yields CDR1 SGHVS and CDR2 FQNEAQ.

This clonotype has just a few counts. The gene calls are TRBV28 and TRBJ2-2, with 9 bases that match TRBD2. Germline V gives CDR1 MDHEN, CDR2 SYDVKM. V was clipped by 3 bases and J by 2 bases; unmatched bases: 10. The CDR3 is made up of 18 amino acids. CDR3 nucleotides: TGTGCCAGCAGTTTTAGGTGGCGGGGGGGCGTAAACACCGGGGAGCTGTTTTTT. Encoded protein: CASSFRWRGGVNTGELFF.

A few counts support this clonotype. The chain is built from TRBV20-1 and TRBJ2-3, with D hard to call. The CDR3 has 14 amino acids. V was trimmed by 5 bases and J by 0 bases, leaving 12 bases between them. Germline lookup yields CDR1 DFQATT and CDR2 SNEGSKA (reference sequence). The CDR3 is CSAPQLLSTDTQYF. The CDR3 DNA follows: TGCAGTGCTCCCCAGCTCCTCAGCACAGATACGCAGTATTTT.

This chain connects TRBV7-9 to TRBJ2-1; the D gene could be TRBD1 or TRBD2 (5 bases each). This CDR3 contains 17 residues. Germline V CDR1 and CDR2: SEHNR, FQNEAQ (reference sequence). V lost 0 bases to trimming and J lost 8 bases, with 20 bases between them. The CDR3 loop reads CASSLAGVVSAQDEQFF. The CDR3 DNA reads TGTGCCAGCAGCTTAGCGGGGGTGGTGTCAGCACAGGATGAGCAGTTCTTC.

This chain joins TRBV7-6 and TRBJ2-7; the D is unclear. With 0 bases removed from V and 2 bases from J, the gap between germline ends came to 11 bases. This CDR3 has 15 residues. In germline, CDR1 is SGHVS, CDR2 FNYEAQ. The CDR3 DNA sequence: TGTGCCAGCAGCTTAGCCCGCGACGGAACCTACGAGCAGTACTTC. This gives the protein CASSLARDGTYEQYF.

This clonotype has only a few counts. As DNA, the CDR3 is TGTGCCAGCAGTTTAGCGCCTAGAGGGCAGTTCTTC. Amino acids: CASSLAPRGQFF. This chain connects TRBV12-3 or TRBV12-4 to TRBJ2-1; no clear D gene. V was pared by 0 bases and J by 12 bases, with 9 bases between. The CDR3 spans 12 residues.

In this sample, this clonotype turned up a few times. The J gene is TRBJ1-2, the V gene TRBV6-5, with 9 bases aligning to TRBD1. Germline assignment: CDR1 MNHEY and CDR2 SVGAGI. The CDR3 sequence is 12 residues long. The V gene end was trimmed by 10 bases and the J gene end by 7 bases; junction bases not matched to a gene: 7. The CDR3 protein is CATLQGALGYTF. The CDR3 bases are TGTGCCACCCTACAGGGGGCTCTTGGCTACACCTTC.

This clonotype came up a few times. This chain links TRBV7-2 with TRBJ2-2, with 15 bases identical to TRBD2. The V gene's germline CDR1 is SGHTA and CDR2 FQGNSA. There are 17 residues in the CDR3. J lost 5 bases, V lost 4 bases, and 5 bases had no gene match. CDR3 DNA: TGTGCCAGCAGCTCACCGGGACTAGCGGGAGGAACCGGGGAGCTGTTTTTT. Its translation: CASSSPGLAGGTGELFF.

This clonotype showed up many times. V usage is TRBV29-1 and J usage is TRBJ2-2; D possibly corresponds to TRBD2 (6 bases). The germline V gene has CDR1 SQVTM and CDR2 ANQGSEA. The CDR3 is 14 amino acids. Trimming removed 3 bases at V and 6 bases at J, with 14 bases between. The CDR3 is CSVDMGLGAGELFF. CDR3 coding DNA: TGCAGCGTTGATATGGGACTCGGCGCCGGGGAGCTGTTTTTT.

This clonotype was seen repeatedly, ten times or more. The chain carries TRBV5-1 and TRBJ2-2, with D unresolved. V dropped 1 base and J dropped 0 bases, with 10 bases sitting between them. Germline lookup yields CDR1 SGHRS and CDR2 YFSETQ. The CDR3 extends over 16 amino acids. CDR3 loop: CASSLSGLPNTGELFF. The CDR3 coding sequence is TGCGCCAGCAGCTTGAGTGGGCTACCGAACACCGGGGAGCTGTTTTTT.

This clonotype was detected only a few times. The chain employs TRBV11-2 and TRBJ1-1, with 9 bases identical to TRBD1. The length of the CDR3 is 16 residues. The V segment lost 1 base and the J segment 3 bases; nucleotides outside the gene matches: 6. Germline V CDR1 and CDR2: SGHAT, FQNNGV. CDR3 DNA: TGTGCCAGCAGCTTAGGCCTGGACAGGGGATACACTGAAGCTTTCTTT. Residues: CASSLGLDRGYTEAFF. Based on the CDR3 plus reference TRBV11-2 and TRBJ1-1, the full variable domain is EAGVAQSPRYKIIEKRQSVAFWCNPISGHATLYWYQQILGQGPKLLIQFQNNGVVDDSQLPKDRFSAERLKGVDSTLKIQPAKLEDSAVYLCASSLGLDRGYTEAFFGQGTRLTVV.

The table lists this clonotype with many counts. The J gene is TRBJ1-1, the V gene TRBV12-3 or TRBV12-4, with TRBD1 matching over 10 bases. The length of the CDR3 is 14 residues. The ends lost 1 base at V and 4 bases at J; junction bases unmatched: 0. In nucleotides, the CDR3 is TGTGCCAGCAGTTTAGGGACAGGGGGCACTGAAGCTTTCTTT. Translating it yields CASSLGTGGTEAFF.

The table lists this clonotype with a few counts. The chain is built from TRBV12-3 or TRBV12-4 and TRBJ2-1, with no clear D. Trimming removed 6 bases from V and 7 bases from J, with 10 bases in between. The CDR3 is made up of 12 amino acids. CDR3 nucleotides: TGTGCCAGCAGGAAAACTTCGAATGAGCAGTTCTTC. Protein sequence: CASRKTSNEQFF.

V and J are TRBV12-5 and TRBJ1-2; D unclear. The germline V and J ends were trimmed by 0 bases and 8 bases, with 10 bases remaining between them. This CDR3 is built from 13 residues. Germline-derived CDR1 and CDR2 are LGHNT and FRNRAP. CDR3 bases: TGTGCTAGTGGTTTGGTGGAGGGTCACGGCTACACCTTC. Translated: CASGLVEGHGYTF. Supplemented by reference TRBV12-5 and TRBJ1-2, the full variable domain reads DARVTQTPRHKVTEMGQEVTMRCQPILGHNTVFWYRQTMMQGLELLAYFRNRAPLDDSGMPKDRFSAEMPDATLATLKIQPSEPRDSAVYFCASGLVEGHGYTFGSGTRLTVV.

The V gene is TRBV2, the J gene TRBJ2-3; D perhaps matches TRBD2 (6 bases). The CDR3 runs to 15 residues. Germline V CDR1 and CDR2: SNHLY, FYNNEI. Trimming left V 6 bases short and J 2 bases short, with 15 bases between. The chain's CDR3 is CASRRDSPNTDTQYF. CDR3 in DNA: TGTGCCAGCAGGCGGGACTCCCCTAACACAGATACGCAGTATTTT.

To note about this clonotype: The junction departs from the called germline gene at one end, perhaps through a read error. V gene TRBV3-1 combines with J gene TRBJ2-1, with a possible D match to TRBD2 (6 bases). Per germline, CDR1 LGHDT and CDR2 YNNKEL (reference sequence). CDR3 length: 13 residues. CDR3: CASSQGVVGLQIF. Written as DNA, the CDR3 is TGTGCCAGCAGCCAAGGAGTAGTGGGACTCCAAATCTTC.

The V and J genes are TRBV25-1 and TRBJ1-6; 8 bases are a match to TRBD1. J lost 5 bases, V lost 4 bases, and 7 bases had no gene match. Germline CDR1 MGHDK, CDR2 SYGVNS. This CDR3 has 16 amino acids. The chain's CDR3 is CASSGSGQGNNSPLHF. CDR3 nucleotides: TGTGCCAGCAGTGGTTCTGGACAGGGCAATAATTCACCCCTCCACTTT. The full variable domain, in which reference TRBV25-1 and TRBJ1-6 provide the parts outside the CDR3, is EADIYQTPRYLVIGTGKKITLECSQTMGHDKMYWYQQDPGMELHLIHYSYGVNSTEKGDLSSESTVSRIRTEHFPLTLESARPSHTSQYLCASSGSGQGNNSPLHFGNGTRLTVT.